This T cell receptor (beta chain) emerged from a study of T cells expressing NK-cell markers. Study observations and caveats: These clonotypes additionally ranked first within the CD3+CD56-NKG2C+ fraction of a handful of donors. In about 6 donors, dominant CD3+CD56+NKG2C+ clones formed roughly 1.0-7.5% of CD8+ cells. Whether the expanded NKG2C+ T cell clones recognized HCMV remained unclear.

UMIs accompanied the 5'RACE template switching by which TCR beta cDNA was made. TCRdb derives one entry per CDR3 protein from the 5' RACE reads, leaving out DNA. Its clone listing holds about 430,000 distinct CDR3 sequences. About this clonotype itself: The antigen remains undetermined.

Germline-derived CDR1 and CDR2 are SGHTA and FQGNSA. CDR3 length equals 17 residues. The sequence derives from a woman between 50 and 59 years old in good health. Sequenced input: blood T cells: a sorted CD56 or NKG2C T cell subset, CD4+ or CD8+ T cells, or bulk PBMC T cells (not recorded which). The J gene is TRBJ2-2, the V gene TRBV7-2; with no DNA, the TCRdb D assignment of TRBD2 cannot be verified. The CDR3 sequence: CASSLRIGPTNTGELFF.